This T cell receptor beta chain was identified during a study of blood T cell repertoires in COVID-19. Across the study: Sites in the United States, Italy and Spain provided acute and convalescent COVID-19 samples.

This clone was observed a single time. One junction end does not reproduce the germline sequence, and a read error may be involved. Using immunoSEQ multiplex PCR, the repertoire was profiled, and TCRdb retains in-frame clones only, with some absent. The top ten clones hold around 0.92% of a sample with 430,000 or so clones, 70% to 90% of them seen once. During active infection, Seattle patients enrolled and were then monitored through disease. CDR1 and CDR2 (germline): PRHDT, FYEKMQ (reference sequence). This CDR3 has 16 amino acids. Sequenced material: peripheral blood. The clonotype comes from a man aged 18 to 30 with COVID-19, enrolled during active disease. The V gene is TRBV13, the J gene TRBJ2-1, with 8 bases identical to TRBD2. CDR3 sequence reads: CASSFTWTSSSNEQFF. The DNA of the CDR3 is TGTGCCAGCAGCTTCACCTGGACTAGCTCCTCCAATGAGCAGTTCTTC.